This T cell receptor beta chain was recorded in a study of post-analysis software for immune sequencing data. Every TCR beta cDNA library bore unique molecular identifiers. TCRdb called the PCR reads again in MiXCR, with one record for every CDR3 protein. This sample has 800,000 to 950,000 distinct CDR3 sequences, with approximately 53% found just once. Germline V gene sequence: CDR1 SQVTM, CDR2 ANQGSEA. CDR3 size: 13 residues. Comment on this clonotype: Antigen: not known. At one end the junction does not follow the germline gene, possibly because of a read error.

Study observations and caveats: Those with multiple sclerosis, the patient group, showed significantly lower normalized Chao1 diversity than controls. The study found TRBV5-6, TRBV5-1 and TRBV20-1 among five or six TRBV segments more frequent in patients than controls.

The sample taken for sequencing was blood. The rearrangement joins TRBV29-1 to TRBJ1-5; D might be TRBD1 (5 bases). The TCR sequence derives from a girl aged 10-17 years with multiple sclerosis. In DNA form, the CDR3 reads TGCAGCGCTGGGACGATGGGCAATCAGCCCCGGCATTTT. Its translation: CSAGTMGNQPRHF.